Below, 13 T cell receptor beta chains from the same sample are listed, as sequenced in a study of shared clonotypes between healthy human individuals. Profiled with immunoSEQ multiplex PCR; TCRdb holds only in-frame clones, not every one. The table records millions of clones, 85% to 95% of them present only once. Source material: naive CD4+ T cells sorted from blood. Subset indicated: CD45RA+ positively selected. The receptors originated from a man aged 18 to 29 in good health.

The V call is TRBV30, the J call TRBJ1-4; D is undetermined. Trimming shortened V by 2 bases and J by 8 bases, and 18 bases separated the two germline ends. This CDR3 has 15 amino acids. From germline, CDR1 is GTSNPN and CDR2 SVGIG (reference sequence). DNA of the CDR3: TGTGCCTGGAGTATCGGGTCTTCTGGAGGAGAAAAACTGTTTTTT. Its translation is CAWSIGSSGGEKLFF.

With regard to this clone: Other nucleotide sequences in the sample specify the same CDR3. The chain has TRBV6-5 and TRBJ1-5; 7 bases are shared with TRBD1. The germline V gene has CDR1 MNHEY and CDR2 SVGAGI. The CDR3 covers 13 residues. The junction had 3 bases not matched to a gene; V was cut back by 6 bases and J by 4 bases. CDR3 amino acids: CASRAGGNQPQHF. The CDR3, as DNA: TGTGCCAGCAGGGCAGGGGGGAATCAGCCCCAGCATTTT.

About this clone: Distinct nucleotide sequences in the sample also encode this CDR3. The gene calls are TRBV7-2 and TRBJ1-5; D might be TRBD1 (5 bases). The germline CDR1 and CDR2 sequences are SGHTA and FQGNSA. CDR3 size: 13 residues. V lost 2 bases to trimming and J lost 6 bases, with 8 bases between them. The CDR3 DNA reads TGTGCCAGCAGCTTAAGGGGCTTTCAGCCCCAGCATTTT. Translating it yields CASSLRGFQPQHF. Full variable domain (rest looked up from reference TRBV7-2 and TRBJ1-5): GAGVSQSPSNKVTEKGKDVELRCDPISGHTALYWYRQSLGQGLEFLIYFQGNSAPDKSGLPSDRFSAERTGGSVSTLTIQRTQQEDSAVYLCASSLRGFQPQHFGDGTRLSIL.

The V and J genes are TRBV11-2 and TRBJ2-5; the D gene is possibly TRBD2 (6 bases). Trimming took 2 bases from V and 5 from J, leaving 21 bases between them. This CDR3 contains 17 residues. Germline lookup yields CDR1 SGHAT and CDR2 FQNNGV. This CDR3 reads CASSLRGTAPRLETQYF. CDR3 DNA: TGTGCCAGCAGCTTACGCGGGACTGCCCCCCGGTTGGAGACCCAGTACTTC.

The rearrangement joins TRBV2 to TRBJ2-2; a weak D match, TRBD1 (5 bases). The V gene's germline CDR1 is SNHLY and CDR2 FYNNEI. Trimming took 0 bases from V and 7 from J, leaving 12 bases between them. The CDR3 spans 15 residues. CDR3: CASSEAVQGIGELFF. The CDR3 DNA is TGTGCCAGCAGTGAAGCAGTGCAGGGAATCGGGGAGCTGTTTTTT.

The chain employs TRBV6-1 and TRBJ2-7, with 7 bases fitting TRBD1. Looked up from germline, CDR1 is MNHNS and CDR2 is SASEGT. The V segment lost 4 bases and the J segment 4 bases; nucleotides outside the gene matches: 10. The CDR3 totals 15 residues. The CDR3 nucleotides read TGTGCCAGCAGTGTCACTGACAGGGTCTGGTACGAGCAGTACTTC. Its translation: CASSVTDRVWYEQYF.

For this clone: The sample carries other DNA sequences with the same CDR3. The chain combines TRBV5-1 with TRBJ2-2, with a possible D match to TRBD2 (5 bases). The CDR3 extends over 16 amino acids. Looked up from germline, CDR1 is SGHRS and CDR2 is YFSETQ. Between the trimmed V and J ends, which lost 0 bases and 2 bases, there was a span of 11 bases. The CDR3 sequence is CASSLEVTGNTGELFF. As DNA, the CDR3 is TGCGCCAGCAGCTTGGAGGTTACGGGAAACACCGGGGAGCTGTTTTTT.

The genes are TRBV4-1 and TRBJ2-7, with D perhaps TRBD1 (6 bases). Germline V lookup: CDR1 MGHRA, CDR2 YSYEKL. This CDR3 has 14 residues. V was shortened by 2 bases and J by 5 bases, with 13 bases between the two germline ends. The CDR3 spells CASSQRGSLDEQYF. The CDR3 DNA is TGCGCCAGCAGCCAAAGGGGGAGCTTGGACGAGCAGTACTTC.

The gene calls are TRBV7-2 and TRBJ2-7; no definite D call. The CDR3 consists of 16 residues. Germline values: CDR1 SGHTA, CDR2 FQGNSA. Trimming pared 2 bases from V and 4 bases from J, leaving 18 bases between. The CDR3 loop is CASSLHPLDVGYEQYF. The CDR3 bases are TGTGCCAGCAGCTTACATCCGCTCGACGTTGGGTACGAGCAGTACTTC.

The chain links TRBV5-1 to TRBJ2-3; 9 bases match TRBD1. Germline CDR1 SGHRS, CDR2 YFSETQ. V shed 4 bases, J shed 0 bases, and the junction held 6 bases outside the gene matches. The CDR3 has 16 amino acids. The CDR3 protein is CASSGGQGISTDTQYF. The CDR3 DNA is TGCGCCAGCAGCGGGGGACAGGGCATTAGCACAGATACGCAGTATTTT. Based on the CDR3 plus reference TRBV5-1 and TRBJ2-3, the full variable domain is KAGVTQTPRYLIKTRGQQVTLSCSPISGHRSVSWYQQTPGQGLQFLFEYFSETQRNKGNFPGRFSGRQFSNSRSEMNVSTLELGDSALYLCASSGGQGISTDTQYFGPGTRLTVL.

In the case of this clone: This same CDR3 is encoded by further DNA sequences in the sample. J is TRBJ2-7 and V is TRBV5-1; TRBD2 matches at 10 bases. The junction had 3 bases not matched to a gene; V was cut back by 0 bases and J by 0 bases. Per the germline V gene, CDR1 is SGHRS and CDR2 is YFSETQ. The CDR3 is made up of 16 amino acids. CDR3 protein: CASSLGSSGGSYEQYF. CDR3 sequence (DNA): TGCGCCAGCAGCTTGGGGTCTAGCGGGGGCTCCTACGAGCAGTACTTC.

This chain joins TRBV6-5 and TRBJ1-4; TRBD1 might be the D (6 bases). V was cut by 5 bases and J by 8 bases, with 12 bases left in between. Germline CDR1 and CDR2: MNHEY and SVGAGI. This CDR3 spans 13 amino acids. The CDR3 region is CASSQGKSEKLFF. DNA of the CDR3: TGTGCCAGCAGTCAGGGGAAGTCGGAAAAACTGTTTTTT.

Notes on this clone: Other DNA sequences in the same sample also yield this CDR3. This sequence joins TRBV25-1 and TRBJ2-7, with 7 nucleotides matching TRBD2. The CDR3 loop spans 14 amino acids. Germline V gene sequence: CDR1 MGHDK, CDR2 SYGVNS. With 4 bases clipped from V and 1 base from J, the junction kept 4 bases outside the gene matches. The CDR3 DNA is TGTGCCAGCAGTGGCCAGGGAGGGTCCTACGAGCAGTACTTC. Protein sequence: CASSGQGGSYEQYF.